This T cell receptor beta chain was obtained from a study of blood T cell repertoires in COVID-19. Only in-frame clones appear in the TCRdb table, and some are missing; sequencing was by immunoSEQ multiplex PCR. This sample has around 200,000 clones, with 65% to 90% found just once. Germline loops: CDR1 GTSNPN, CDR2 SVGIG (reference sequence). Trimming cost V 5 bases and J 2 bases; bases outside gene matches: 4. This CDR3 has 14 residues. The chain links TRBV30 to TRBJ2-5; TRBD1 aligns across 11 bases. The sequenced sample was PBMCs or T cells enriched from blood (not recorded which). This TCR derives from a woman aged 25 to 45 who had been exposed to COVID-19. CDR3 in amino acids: CAWARDRGQETQYF. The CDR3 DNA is TGTGCCTGGGCTAGGGACAGGGGGCAAGAGACCCAGTACTTC.